The rows below give T cell receptor beta chains drawn from one sample of a study of spatial heterogeneity in lung cancer. TCRdb reprocessed the 5' RACE reads with MiXCR, giving one entry per CDR3 protein. The sample consists of roughly 10,000 distinct CDR3 sequences, approximately 8.7% of them appearing once. Sequences were derived from lung tumor tissue, sampled at surgery. These receptors were obtained from a female donor with early-stage non-small cell lung cancer. CDR3s include the opening cysteine and the closing phenylalanine or tryptophan. Fields, in order: CDR3 length, clone size, V gene, J gene, CDR3 protein. Some rows have no size entry. The others give once, few or many, or a class for an expanded clone.

CDR3 length: 14; clone size: many; V gene: TRBV18; J gene: TRBJ2-7; CDR3 protein: CASSPGQGPYEQYF
CDR3 length: 14; clone size: many; V gene: TRBV3-1; J gene: TRBJ2-5; CDR3 protein: CASSQASGAETQYF
CDR3 length: 15; clone size: medium-sized; V gene: TRBV7-8; J gene: TRBJ1-5; CDR3 protein: CASSEFGSFGEPQHF
CDR3 length: 15; clone size: many; V gene: TRBV19; J gene: TRBJ1-2; CDR3 protein: CASKGQGEYGSGYTF
CDR3 length: 14; clone size: medium-sized; V gene: TRBV20-1; J gene: TRBJ1-1; CDR3 protein: CSASDGTGFTEAFF
CDR3 length: 15; clone size: medium-sized; V gene: TRBV5-6; J gene: TRBJ1-6; CDR3 protein: CASSTDRVRDSPLHF
CDR3 length: 16; clone size: .; V gene: TRBV18; J gene: TRBJ1-4; CDR3 protein: CASSPPGQGAGEKLFF
CDR3 length: 14; clone size: many; V gene: TRBV6-4; J gene: TRBJ2-3; CDR3 protein: CASSDTSGGDTQYF
CDR3 length: 15; clone size: medium-sized; V gene: TRBV7-9; J gene: TRBJ2-3; CDR3 protein: CASSRTVGFADTQYF
CDR3 length: 11; clone size: .; V gene: TRBV2; J gene: TRBJ2-1; CDR3 protein: CASSDYNEQFF
CDR3 length: 13; clone size: many; V gene: TRBV20-1; J gene: TRBJ2-3; CDR3 protein: CSAGESGTDTQYF
CDR3 length: 14; clone size: many; V gene: TRBV7-8; J gene: TRBJ2-2; CDR3 protein: CALAAAPNTGELFF
CDR3 length: 13; clone size: many; V gene: TRBV11-3; J gene: TRBJ1-1; CDR3 protein: CASSQRAGLEAFF
CDR3 length: 15; clone size: many; V gene: TRBV5-1; J gene: TRBJ2-7; CDR3 protein: CASRAPGQESYEQYF
CDR3 length: 16; clone size: few; V gene: TRBV7-8; J gene: TRBJ1-2; CDR3 protein: CASSPLRGPSEGGYTF
CDR3 length: 15; clone size: many; V gene: TRBV12-3/TRBV12-4; J gene: TRBJ2-3; CDR3 protein: CASSLLSIFTDTQYF
CDR3 length: 15; clone size: many; V gene: TRBV5-1; J gene: TRBJ2-3; CDR3 protein: CASSLAGGQGDTQYF
CDR3 length: 14; clone size: .; V gene: TRBV5-4; J gene: TRBJ2-5; CDR3 protein: CASSADRARETQYF
CDR3 length: 15; clone size: many; V gene: TRBV11-2; J gene: TRBJ2-7; CDR3 protein: CASSPGQGGSYEQYF
CDR3 length: 16; clone size: many; V gene: TRBV5-4; J gene: TRBJ2-3; CDR3 protein: CASSTGVGSDTDTQYF
CDR3 length: 13; clone size: medium-sized; V gene: TRBV7-3; J gene: TRBJ1-1; CDR3 protein: CASSYGANTEAFF
CDR3 length: 15; clone size: many; V gene: TRBV13; J gene: TRBJ2-7; CDR3 protein: CASSLGGTVSYEQYF
CDR3 length: 15; clone size: medium-sized; V gene: TRBV12-3/TRBV12-4; J gene: TRBJ1-6; CDR3 protein: CASTTGQLGGSPLHF
CDR3 length: 13; clone size: many; V gene: TRBV7-2; J gene: TRBJ2-3; CDR3 protein: CASSPNRQGTQYF
CDR3 length: 13; clone size: many; V gene: TRBV12-3/TRBV12-4; J gene: TRBJ1-1; CDR3 protein: CASSFYSNTEAFF
CDR3 length: 15; clone size: medium-sized; V gene: TRBV5-4; J gene: TRBJ1-2; CDR3 protein: CASSPNLRARYGYTF
CDR3 length: 17; clone size: many; V gene: TRBV20-1; J gene: TRBJ1-5; CDR3 protein: CSAPLCRTGVRNQPQHF
CDR3 length: 14; clone size: many; V gene: TRBV19; J gene: TRBJ2-7; CDR3 protein: CASSIVEGSYEQYF
CDR3 length: 14; clone size: many; V gene: TRBV14; J gene: TRBJ2-3; CDR3 protein: CASSQNTVGDTQYF
CDR3 length: 15; clone size: many; V gene: TRBV3-1; J gene: TRBJ1-6; CDR3 protein: CASSWGPGTFEPLHF
CDR3 length: 13; clone size: medium-sized; V gene: TRBV7-2; J gene: TRBJ1-1; CDR3 protein: CASSLDRATEAFF
CDR3 length: 15; clone size: .; V gene: TRBV6-5; J gene: TRBJ2-1; CDR3 protein: CASSERRGGLNEQFF
CDR3 length: 14; clone size: many; V gene: TRBV3-1; J gene: TRBJ1-4; CDR3 protein: CASSGTAANEKLFF
CDR3 length: 14; clone size: .; V gene: TRBV7-7; J gene: TRBJ2-5; CDR3 protein: CASPGGGGAETQYF
CDR3 length: 14; clone size: many; V gene: TRBV7-9; J gene: TRBJ1-4; CDR3 protein: CASSSGQTGEKLFF
CDR3 length: 16; clone size: many; V gene: TRBV27; J gene: TRBJ1-2; CDR3 protein: CASSSHLEGHGYGYTF
CDR3 length: 13; clone size: once; V gene: TRBV12-3/TRBV12-4; J gene: TRBJ2-1; CDR3 protein: CASSQRRYNEQFF
CDR3 length: 15; clone size: medium-sized; V gene: TRBV3-1; J gene: TRBJ2-7; CDR3 protein: CASSQGGAVTYEQYF
CDR3 length: 13; clone size: medium-sized; V gene: TRBV6-2/TRBV6-3; J gene: TRBJ1-1; CDR3 protein: CASTDEGQGASRF
CDR3 length: 15; clone size: .; V gene: TRBV12-3/TRBV12-4; J gene: TRBJ1-5; CDR3 protein: CASSTRLGSNQPQHF
CDR3 length: 17; clone size: many; V gene: TRBV11-2; J gene: TRBJ1-1; CDR3 protein: CASSHKDRGLPNTEAFF
CDR3 length: 17; clone size: medium-sized; V gene: TRBV7-6; J gene: TRBJ2-1; CDR3 protein: CASSPGSGGAFYNEQFF
CDR3 length: 12; clone size: many; V gene: TRBV6-1; J gene: TRBJ1-1; CDR3 protein: CASSVRQGEVFF
CDR3 length: 12; clone size: few; V gene: TRBV29-1; J gene: TRBJ2-7; CDR3 protein: CSVAEDFYEQYF
CDR3 length: 13; clone size: .; V gene: TRBV7-2; J gene: TRBJ2-3; CDR3 protein: CASSFTWTDTQYF
CDR3 length: 15; clone size: .; V gene: TRBV5-8; J gene: TRBJ2-3; CDR3 protein: CASSLEATYRDTQYF
CDR3 length: 15; clone size: many; V gene: TRBV7-2; J gene: TRBJ2-7; CDR3 protein: CASSLEAGFNHEQYF